The 30 T cell receptor beta chains reported below all come from one sample, sequenced in a study of shared clonotypes between healthy human individuals. The protocol was immunoSEQ multiplex PCR, while the TCRdb copy is restricted to in-frame clones and leaves out a portion. The sample shows roughly 500,000 clones, roughly 80% of them seen only once. Specimen: PBMCs. Receptors were obtained from a woman aged 40 to 55 in good health. Some clones in this sample may be carry-over from other donors' samples.

V usage is TRBV5-1 and J usage is TRBJ1-2; D gene uncertain. The CDR3 length is 16 residues. V lost 2 bases and J 3 bases, leaving 17 bases between the germline ends. CDR1 is SGHRS, CDR2 YFSETQ, per germline. CDR3 protein: CASSLNSGFGDYGYTF. In nucleotides, the CDR3 is TGCGCCAGCAGCTTAAACAGTGGGTTCGGGGACTATGGCTACACCTTC.

J is TRBJ1-5 and V is TRBV6-6, with 7 bases aligning to TRBD1. From germline, CDR1 is MNHNY and CDR2 SVGAGI (reference sequence). The ends lost 3 bases at V and 6 bases at J; junction bases unmatched: 11. There are 16 residues in the CDR3. The CDR3 bases are TGTGCCAGCAGTTATGTCCAGGGGGTAGGGGGTCAGCCCCAGCATTTT. Protein sequence: CASSYVQGVGGQPQHF.

The gene calls are TRBV10-3 and TRBJ2-7, with D perhaps TRBD1 or TRBD2 (5 bases each). The CDR3 extends over 14 amino acids. V was cut by 1 base and J by 5 bases, with 12 bases left in between. Germline-derived CDR1 and CDR2 are ENHRY and SYGVKD. CDR3 bases: TGTGCCATCAGTGAGTTTGGGCAGGGAGACGAGCAGTACTTC. It codes for CAISEFGQGDEQYF.

The V and J genes are TRBV6-4 and TRBJ2-3; 10 bases line up with TRBD2. V shed 8 bases, J shed 4 bases, and the junction held 12 bases outside the gene matches. From germline, CDR1 is MRHNA and CDR2 SNTAGT. The CDR3 is 16 residues long. The CDR3 region has the DNA TGTGCCAGCCAACGGTCTAGCGGGAGCGGGGCAGATACGCAGTATTTT. It yields the protein CASQRSSGSGADTQYF.

Notes on this clone: At the DNA level, this CDR3 is encoded by other sequences in the same sample as well. J is TRBJ2-7 and V is TRBV5-1; D could derive from TRBD1 or TRBD2 (5 bases each). The CDR3 spans 15 residues. V was pared by 0 bases and J by 2 bases, with 12 bases between. Germline CDR1 is SGHRS and CDR2 is YFSETQ. CDR3 in DNA: TGCGCCAGCAGCTTGGGGACCGGGGCCACCTACGAGCAGTACTTC. This translates into CASSLGTGATYEQYF.

This rearrangement joins TRBV7-2 to TRBJ2-3; 10 nucleotides match TRBD2. Germline loops: CDR1 SGHTA, CDR2 FQGNSA. The V gene end was trimmed by 5 bases and the J gene end by 4 bases; junction bases not matched to a gene: 12. CDR3 length: 17 amino acids. The CDR3, as DNA: TGTGCCAGCAGCCCCACTAGCGGGATAATAGGGGCAGATACGCAGTATTTT. It is translated as CASSPTSGIIGADTQYF.

This clone is a singleton in its sample. The chain links TRBV7-9 to TRBJ1-3; D is unresolved. Germline lookup yields CDR1 SEHNR and CDR2 FQNEAQ (reference sequence). V lost 4 bases, J lost 2 bases, and 9 bases lay in between. The CDR3 is 14 residues long. DNA for the CDR3: TGTGCCAGCAGCTGGTCGAGTGCTGGAAACACCATATATTTT. Its protein is CASSWSSAGNTIYF.

In the case of this clone: This sample also contains other DNA sequences that code for the same CDR3. The genes are TRBV5-1 and TRBJ2-7; D may be TRBD1 (5 bases). The V and J ends lost 0 bases and 2 bases respectively, with 9 bases between them. This CDR3 region has 14 residues. In germline, CDR1 is SGHRS, CDR2 YFSETQ. In DNA, the CDR3 is TGCGCCAGCAGCTTGGAAGCAGGGCCCTACGAGCAGTACTTC. Protein product: CASSLEAGPYEQYF. Full variable domain (remainder filled in from reference TRBV5-1 and TRBJ2-7): KAGVTQTPRYLIKTRGQQVTLSCSPISGHRSVSWYQQTPGQGLQFLFEYFSETQRNKGNFPGRFSGRQFSNSRSEMNVSTLELGDSALYLCASSLEAGPYEQYFGPGTRLTVT.

Remarks on this clone: A clone one base away is much larger, so this may be a read error. Other DNA sequences in this sample translate to the same CDR3. This sequence joins TRBV7-2 and TRBJ2-1; D is perhaps TRBD2 (5 bases). The V end lost 1 base, the J end lost 7 bases, and 8 bases lay between the germline ends. The CDR3 extends over 13 amino acids. The germline gives CDR1 SGHTA, CDR2 FQGNSA. The CDR3 sequence: CASSLVARNEQFF. CDR3 nucleotide sequence: TGTGCCAGCAGCTTAGTAGCGCGTAATGAGCAGTTCTTC.

About this clone itself: A read error is likely here: a far larger clone is one base away. The gene calls are TRBV5-4 and TRBJ1-2; D unclear. Germline CDR1 is SGHNT and CDR2 is YYREEE (reference sequence). The V and J ends lost 2 bases and 6 bases respectively, with 14 bases between them. The CDR3 contains 14 residues. The CDR3 region is CASSLTHGADGYTF. In DNA form, the CDR3 reads TGTGCCAGCAGCTTAACACATGGAGCTGATGGCTACACCTTC. Complete variable domain (other parts from reference TRBV5-4 and TRBJ1-2): ETGVTQSPTHLIKTRGQQVTLRCSSQSGHNTVSWYQQALGQGPQFIFQYYREEENGRGNFPPRFSGLQFPNYSSELNVNALELDDSALYLCASSLTHGADGYTFGSGTRLTVV.

This clone has just one count. The rearrangement links TRBV7-3 to TRBJ2-2; D not certain. Germline V gene lookup returns CDR1 SGHTA and CDR2 FQGTGA. This CDR3 is built from 15 residues. Trimming left V 2 bases short and J 4 bases short, with 11 bases between. The CDR3 region has the DNA TGTGCCAGCAGCTTAGTAGAAGGTGGCACCGGGGAGCTGTTTTTT. Translation: CASSLVEGGTGELFF.

The V gene is TRBV2, the J gene TRBJ2-1; 9 bases map to TRBD2. Germline-derived CDR1 and CDR2 are SNHLY and FYNNEI. J gave up 9 bases and V 6 bases, and 9 bases lay outside the gene matches. The CDR3 loop spans 14 amino acids. The CDR3 nucleotides read TGTGCCAGCAGGTCCCTAGCGGGAACAGGTGAGCAGTTCTTC. As protein: CASRSLAGTGEQFF.

V usage is TRBV2 and J usage is TRBJ1-5, with 8 bases lining up with TRBD1. Germline V lookup: CDR1 SNHLY, CDR2 FYNNEI. J lost 7 bases, V lost 6 bases, and 14 bases had no gene match. The CDR3 has 16 residues. The CDR3 here is CASRPRGARGQQPQHF. CDR3 coding DNA: TGTGCCAGCAGACCTAGGGGGGCCAGGGGGCAACAGCCCCAGCATTTT. The full variable domain, with the rest looked up from reference TRBV2 and TRBJ1-5, is EPEVTQTPSHQVTQMGQEVILRCVPISNHLYFYWYRQILGQKVEFLVSFYNNEISEKSEIFDDQFSVERPDGSNFTLKIRSTKLEDSAMYFCASRPRGARGQQPQHFGDGTRLSIL.

The chain carries TRBV30 and TRBJ2-7; D possibly matches TRBD1 or TRBD2 (5 bases each). Germline CDR1 GTSNPN, CDR2 SVGIG (reference sequence). This CDR3 is 11 amino acids long. V shed 5 bases and J shed 4 bases, with 9 bases lying between them. The CDR3 DNA reads TGTGCCTGGGGAGAGGGGTACGAGCAGTACTTC. Its protein product is CAWGEGYEQYF.

V gene TRBV7-2 combines with J gene TRBJ1-2, with D unresolved. V dropped 1 base and J dropped 2 bases, with 11 bases sitting between them. Germline V gene sequence: CDR1 SGHTA, CDR2 FQGNSA. The CDR3 has 15 residues. The CDR3 loop is CASSLVVGGNYGYTF. The CDR3 bases are TGTGCCAGCAGCTTAGTAGTTGGAGGGAACTATGGCTACACCTTC.

With regard to this clone: Since a far larger clone is one base different, this is likely a read error. Additional DNA sequences in this sample encode the identical CDR3. The chain uses TRBV7-9 and TRBJ2-7; 9 bases fit TRBD2. CDR1 and CDR2 (germline): SEHNR, FQNEAQ (reference sequence). The CDR3 has 15 amino acids. Written as DNA, the CDR3 is TGTGCTAGCAGCCCCGGACTAGCGTACTCCTACGAGCAGTACTTC. Amino acids: CASSPGLAYSYEQYF. Full variable domain (remainder filled in from reference TRBV7-9 and TRBJ2-7): DTGVSQNPRHKITKRGQNVTFRCDPISEHNRLYWYRQTLGQGPEFLTYFQNEAQLEKSRLLSDRFSAERPKGSFSTLEIQRTEQGDSAMYLCASSPGLAYSYEQYFGPGTRLTVT.

This clone showed up just a few times. This chain connects TRBV7-8 to TRBJ2-1; 9 bases are shared with TRBD2. CDR3 length equals 17 residues. Germline CDR1 SGHVS, CDR2 FQNEAQ. V lost 2 bases and J lost 6; bases outside the gene matches: 11. CDR3 nucleotides: TGTGCCAGCAGCTTATTTGTCGCGGGAGGGCTTGGCAATGAGCAGTTCTTC. It is translated as CASSLFVAGGLGNEQFF.

This clone was counted only a few times. The rearrangement links TRBV28 to TRBJ2-7, with 9 bases identical to TRBD2. V trimming: 4 bases; J trimming: 2 bases; junction bases outside the gene matches: 6. The CDR3 totals 15 residues. CDR1 and CDR2 (germline): MDHEN, SYDVKM. The CDR3 loop is CASSSAGLAPYEQYF. For the CDR3, the DNA is TGTGCCAGCAGTTCAGCCGGACTAGCGCCCTACGAGCAGTACTTC.

The rearrangement links TRBV7-2 to TRBJ1-1; D might be TRBD1 (5 bases). Trimming left V 1 base short and J 4 bases short, with 10 bases between. Germline CDR1 SGHTA, CDR2 FQGNSA. The CDR3 runs to 14 residues. CDR3 protein: CASSLGGSGTEAFF. CDR3 bases: TGTGCCAGCAGCTTAGGGGGGAGCGGCACTGAAGCTTTCTTT.

The chain has TRBV5-1 and TRBJ2-5; 9 nucleotides align to TRBD2. Germline V gene data show CDR1 as SGHRS and CDR2 as YFSETQ. Trimming cost V 4 bases and J 1 base; bases outside gene matches: 8. The CDR3 contains 16 residues. The CDR3 sequence: CASSQGTSTFQETQYF. As DNA, the CDR3 is TGCGCCAGCAGCCAAGGGACTAGCACATTCCAAGAGACCCAGTACTTC.

The chain uses TRBV6-4 and TRBJ2-3, with D tentatively TRBD1 (6 bases). In germline, CDR1 is MRHNA, CDR2 SNTAGT. CDR3 length: 15 residues. V lost 6 bases and J 2 bases, leaving 15 bases between the germline ends. CDR3 loop: CASRDTDRPTDTQYF. The CDR3, as DNA: TGTGCCAGCAGAGATACAGACAGGCCCACAGATACGCAGTATTTT.

The genes are TRBV30 and TRBJ2-5; the D gene could be TRBD1 or TRBD2 (6 bases each). Germline V gene sequence: CDR1 GTSNPN, CDR2 SVGIG (reference sequence). V lost 1 base and J lost 5, with 20 bases in between. There are 16 residues in the CDR3. CDR3 in amino acids: CAWSAGRGGGGETQYF. CDR3 coding DNA: TGTGCCTGGAGTGCCGGCAGGGGAGGCGGAGGGGAGACCCAGTACTTC.

This chain uses TRBV28 with TRBJ2-7, with D tentatively TRBD2 (6 bases). Between the trimmed V and J ends, which lost 3 bases and 3 bases, there was a span of 15 bases. The germline CDR1 and CDR2 sequences are MDHEN and SYDVKM. There are 15 residues in the CDR3. The CDR3 is CASSFRRGLFYEQYF. CDR3 coding DNA: TGTGCCAGCAGTTTCCGTCGGGGGTTATTCTACGAGCAGTACTTC.

The chain recombines TRBV27 with TRBJ2-1; perhaps TRBD1 as D (5 bases). V was pared by 3 bases and J by 7 bases, with 16 bases between. The CDR3 covers 15 residues. Germline V gene sequence: CDR1 MNHEY, CDR2 SMNVEV (reference sequence). The CDR3 DNA reads as TGTGCCAGCAGTTTGGAAAGGGGAATAGAAAATGAGCAGTTCTTC. As protein: CASSLERGIENEQFF.

A note on this clone: This likely stems from a read error, as it lies one base from a far larger clone. The same CDR3 can be traced to other DNA sequences in this sample. The V and J genes are TRBV30 and TRBJ1-2; 7 bases match TRBD1. CDR1 is GTSNPN, CDR2 SVGIG, per germline (reference sequence). The CDR3 runs to 16 residues. The CDR3: CAWSVNPQGTHYCYTF. In DNA, the CDR3 is TGTGCCTGGAGTGTCAACCCACAGGGGACTCACTATTGCTACACCTTC.

The rearrangement joins TRBV11-2 to TRBJ2-5, with TRBD1 as a possible D gene (6 bases). The DNA end lines up better with TRBJ2-7; the J call may be wrong. Germline V gene sequence: CDR1 SGHAT, CDR2 FQNNGV. The CDR3 has 15 residues. CDR3 region: CASSLDSDSSYEQYF. The CDR3 DNA reads TGTGCCAGCAGCTTAGATTCGGACAGCTCCTACGAGCAGTACTTC.

The V and J genes are TRBV28 and TRBJ1-2; D ambiguous. The germline gives CDR1 MDHEN, CDR2 SYDVKM. The CDR3 covers 16 residues. Trimming stripped 6 bases from V and 8 bases from J, with 25 bases between. CDR3 DNA: TGTGCCAGCAGCCAATTTCGAGGCAGCCCTATGACCGGCTACACCTTC. As protein: CASSQFRGSPMTGYTF.

With respect to this clone: This likely traces to a read error, being one base from a far larger clone. This CDR3 is also generated by other DNA sequences in the sample. The chain links TRBV7-2 to TRBJ1-5, with D unclear. Germline CDR1 SGHTA, CDR2 FQGNSA. This CDR3 spans 14 amino acids. Trimming left V 5 bases short and J 4 bases short, with 12 bases between. DNA for the CDR3: TGTGCCAGCAGCCCCCATACCAGTAATCAGCCCCAGCATTTT. It codes for CASSPHTSNQPQHF.

The chain recombines TRBV5-1 with TRBJ1-2; D ambiguous. The V end lost 6 bases, the J end lost 0 bases, and 12 bases lay between the germline ends. CDR1 SGHRS and CDR2 YFSETQ come from the germline V gene. The CDR3 has 14 residues. The CDR3 nucleotides are TGCGCCAGCACCCAAGAGTCTGCTAACTATGGCTACACCTTC. This codes for CASTQESANYGYTF.

This chain joins TRBV30 and TRBJ2-7; D remains ambiguous. Trimming cost V 0 bases and J 6 bases, with 9 bases left between them. Germline V gene data show CDR1 as GTSNPN and CDR2 as SVGIG (reference sequence). This CDR3 is 12 amino acids long. The CDR3 nucleotides read TGTGCCTGGAGTGTAAGTTCGAGCGAGCAGTACTTC. Its protein product is CAWSVSSSEQYF.